One sample yielded the 8 T cell receptor beta chains listed below, sequenced in a study of blood T cell repertoires in COVID-19. This table comes from immunoSEQ multiplex PCR, and its TCRdb copy is limited to in-frame clones, with some not included. The sample yields 450,000 to 500,000 clones, approximately 85% seen once. Sequenced material: peripheral blood. These receptors were taken from a human donor in a cohort sampled during active COVID-19.

This clone is a singleton in its sample. This chain links TRBV19 with TRBJ2-5, with D possibly matching TRBD1 (6 bases). The length of the CDR3 is 14 residues. Germline-derived CDR1 and CDR2 are LNHDA and SQIVND (reference sequence). V was cut by 1 base and J by 5 bases, with 11 bases left in between. The CDR3 DNA is TGTGCCAGTAGTATAGCAGGGGTTCGGGAGACCCAGTACTTC. Translated, it gives CASSIAGVRETQYF.

This chain uses TRBV19 with TRBJ1-2; D is unclear. The CDR3 spans 13 residues. Looked up from germline, CDR1 is LNHDA and CDR2 is SQIVND (reference sequence). V lost 3 bases and J lost 4, with 9 bases in between. CDR3 residues: CASSMSRGYGYTF. The CDR3 bases are TGTGCCAGTAGTATGAGTAGAGGCTATGGCTACACCTTC.

This chain links TRBV7-9 with TRBJ2-1, with D possibly being TRBD2 (6 bases). The germline V gene has CDR1 SEHNR and CDR2 FQNEAQ (reference sequence). The CDR3 totals 15 residues. Trimming took off 1 base at V and 4 bases at J, with 11 bases between the two ends. CDR3 nucleotide sequence: TGTGCCAGCAGCTTAGATCCGGGAGTATACAATGAGCAGTTCTTC. This translates into CASSLDPGVYNEQFF.

The chain links TRBV18 to TRBJ2-7, with a possible D match to TRBD2 (6 bases). The germline V gene has CDR1 KGHSH and CDR2 LQKENI. This CDR3 contains 16 residues. Trimming took 0 bases from V and 2 from J, leaving 14 bases between them. The CDR3 loop reads CASSPPAGGEAYEQYF. The CDR3 bases are TGTGCCAGCTCACCACCGGCAGGAGGGGAGGCCTACGAGCAGTACTTC.

The chain carries TRBV19 and TRBJ1-1, with 7 bases identical to TRBD1. CDR3 length equals 14 residues. The germline gives CDR1 LNHDA, CDR2 SQIVND (reference sequence). V lost 4 bases to trimming and J lost 5 bases; unmatched junction nucleotides: 7. CDR3 DNA: TGTGCCAGTAGTAACGCAGGGGGTTATACTGAAGCTTTCTTT. This encodes CASSNAGGYTEAFF.

V gene TRBV6-4 combines with J gene TRBJ1-2, with D possibly being TRBD1 (5 bases). This CDR3 has 12 residues. V was shortened by 9 bases and J by 4 bases, with 12 bases between the two germline ends. Germline V CDR1 and CDR2: MRHNA, SNTAGT. The CDR3 DNA follows: TGTGCCAGGGGGCGGGGAAGCTATGGCTACACCTTC. Translating it yields CARGRGSYGYTF.

V is TRBV7-2 and J is TRBJ2-1, with TRBD2 matching 12 bases. Germline V gene lookup returns CDR1 SGHTA and CDR2 FQGNSA. This CDR3 comprises 17 residues. The V segment lost 4 bases and the J segment 3 bases; nucleotides outside the gene matches: 7. Written as DNA, the CDR3 is TGTGCCAGCAGCTCCCGGACTAGCGGGATAAACTACAATGAGCAGTTCTTC. Its protein product is CASSSRTSGINYNEQFF.

In the case of this clone: The same CDR3 can be traced to other DNA sequences in this sample. The V gene is TRBV18, the J gene TRBJ1-1, with 8 bases matching TRBD1. Germline CDR1 is KGHSH and CDR2 is LQKENI. There are 14 residues in the CDR3. V trimming: 6 bases; J trimming: 1 base; junction bases outside the gene matches: 4. CDR3 DNA: TGTGCCAGCTCGCCCGGGACAGGGAACACTGAAGCTTTCTTT. Translated: CASSPGTGNTEAFF.